What follows are 19 T cell receptor beta chains derived from one specimen sequenced in a study of OX40 agonist ivuxolimab in advanced cancers. Sequencing used immunoSEQ multiplex PCR; TCRdb keeps in-frame clones, though not all of them. The sample gives 65,000 to 70,000 clones, roughly 80% of which show up once; over 1.5% is in the top ten. Sequenced here: CD4+ or CD8+ T cells sorted from blood, sampled in a trial of the OX40 agonist ivuxolimab. Source of these receptors: an adult with an advanced solid tumor such as melanoma, head and neck, liver or kidney cancer.

The chain joins TRBV2 to TRBJ1-5, with D hard to call. This CDR3 contains 13 residues. V lost 6 bases to trimming and J lost 1 base, with 7 bases between them. Per the germline V gene, CDR1 is SNHLY and CDR2 is FYNNEI. The CDR3 loop reads CASRALSNQPQHF. CDR3 nucleotides: TGTGCCAGCAGGGCCTTGAGCAATCAGCCCCAGCATTTT.

The V gene is TRBV6-5, the J gene TRBJ2-7, with D possibly being TRBD2 (6 bases). V was trimmed by 2 bases and J by 0 bases, leaving 11 bases between them. This CDR3 spans 15 amino acids. Germline CDR1 is MNHEY and CDR2 is SVGAGI. The CDR3 reads CASSYEAGSSYEQYF. The CDR3 nucleotides read TGTGCCAGCAGTTACGAGGCGGGGAGCTCCTACGAGCAGTACTTC.

This clone was seen a few times. The chain links TRBV2 to TRBJ1-5, with 7 nucleotides matching TRBD1. The CDR3 has 13 residues. After removal of 7 bases from V and 7 bases from J, the junction contained 7 bases not matched to a gene. Germline CDR1 reads SNHLY; CDR2 reads FYNNEI. The CDR3 sequence: CASTIQGGQPQHF. The CDR3 region has the DNA TGTGCCAGCACCATTCAGGGGGGACAGCCCCAGCATTTT.

CDR3 sequence reads: CASSYAYGGGYEQYF. The CDR3 nucleotides are TGTGCCAGCAGTTACGCCTACGGGGGGGGCTACGAGCAGTACTTC. The chain joins TRBV6-5 to TRBJ2-7, with 8 bases fitting TRBD2. V lost 2 bases to trimming and J lost 3 bases; unmatched junction nucleotides: 6. Per germline, CDR1 MNHEY and CDR2 SVGAGI. This CDR3 is built from 15 residues.

The genes are TRBV9 and TRBJ2-3; the match to TRBD2 covers 13 bases. The V gene's germline CDR1 is SGDLS and CDR2 YYNGEE. The CDR3 totals 18 residues. V dropped 0 bases and J dropped 0; count of bases not matched to a gene: 4. Here the CDR3 DNA reads TGTGCCAGCAGCGTAGACGGACTAGCGGGAGTTAGCACAGATACGCAGTATTTT. It translates to CASSVDGLAGVSTDTQYF.

The chain has TRBV10-3 and TRBJ2-3; perhaps TRBD2 as D (5 bases). V was shortened by 6 bases and J by 6 bases, with 13 bases between the two germline ends. The germline V gene has CDR1 ENHRY and CDR2 SYGVKD. The CDR3 runs 13 residues. CDR3 residues: CAIRKDLGDTQYF. CDR3 nucleotides: TGTGCCATCAGAAAGGACTTGGGGGATACGCAGTATTTT.

The chain employs TRBV5-6 and TRBJ2-1, with TRBD2 matching over 9 bases. CDR3 size: 15 residues. CDR1 is SGHDT, CDR2 YYEEEE, per germline. The V and J ends lost 7 bases and 6 bases, in that order; junction bases with no gene match: 11. This CDR3 is CASSPGLALANEQFF. CDR3 nucleotides: TGTGCCAGCTCGCCGGGACTAGCTTTGGCCAATGAGCAGTTCTTC. Together with reference TRBV5-6 and TRBJ2-1, the CDR3 gives the full variable domain: DAGVTQSPTHLIKTRGQQVTLRCSPKSGHDTVSWYQQALGQGPQFIFQYYEEEERQRGNFPDRFSGHQFPNYSSELNVNALLLGDSALYLCASSPGLALANEQFFGPGTRLTVL.

This clone occurred once. The V call is TRBV5-4, the J call TRBJ1-2; D unclear. The CDR3 totals 14 residues. Germline V gives CDR1 SGHNT, CDR2 YYREEE (reference sequence). Trimming left V 2 bases short and J 2 bases short, with 10 bases between. CDR3 DNA sequence: TGTGCCAGCAGCTTTGATGGGCAGAACTATGGCTACACCTTC. Its protein is CASSFDGQNYGYTF.

This sequence joins TRBV10-3 and TRBJ2-3, with 11 bases aligning to TRBD2. The CDR3 is 14 amino acids. Germline CDR1 is ENHRY and CDR2 is SYGVKD. Unmatched junction bases numbered 0, after V lost 6 bases and J lost 1 base. CDR3 bases: TGTGCCATCAGACTAGCGGGGGGCACAGATACGCAGTATTTT. This encodes CAIRLAGGTDTQYF.

In the case of this clone: The junction and the germline gene differ at one end; a read error may be behind it. Other DNA sequences within the sample encode an identical CDR3. This rearrangement joins TRBV18 to TRBJ1-1; TRBD1 is a possible D gene (5 bases). There are 13 residues in the CDR3. Germline CDR1 reads KGHSH; CDR2 reads LQKENI. Here the CDR3 DNA reads TGTGCTAGCTCATCCTCGTGGGGCCCTGAAGCTTTCTTT. Protein product: CASSSSWGPEAFF. The variable domain in full, with the rest retrieved from reference TRBV18 and TRBJ1-1, is NAGVMQNPRHLVRRRGQEARLRCSPMKGHSHVYWYRQLPEEGLKFMVYLQKENIIDESGMPKERFSAEFPKEGPSILRIQQVVRGDSAAYFCASSSSWGPEAFFGQGTRLTVV.

V is TRBV29-1 and J is TRBJ2-3; 7 bases fit TRBD2. Trimming removed 3 bases from V and 2 bases from J; junction bases left unmatched: 5. CDR1 is SQVTM, CDR2 ANQGSEA, per germline. The CDR3 loop spans 14 amino acids. The CDR3 coding sequence is TGCAGCGTTGAGCGGGACTACCTCACAGATACGCAGTATTTT. Residues: CSVERDYLTDTQYF.

The V gene is TRBV9, the J gene TRBJ2-4; D possibly corresponds to TRBD1 (5 bases). CDR1 is SGDLS, CDR2 YYNGEE, per germline. Trimming shortened V by 3 bases and J by 0 bases, and 13 bases separated the two germline ends. CDR3 length equals 16 residues. In nucleotides, the CDR3 is TGTGCCAGCAGCGAAGACAGAACGGGAGCCAAAAACATTCAGTACTTC. Protein product: CASSEDRTGAKNIQYF.

The chain is built from TRBV6-1 and TRBJ2-5, with 10 nucleotides matching TRBD1. This CDR3 has 15 amino acids. Germline CDR1 and CDR2: MNHNS and SASEGT. Trimming took 6 bases from V and 4 from J; bases not matched to a gene: 8. This chain's CDR3 is CASSSGTGERETQYF. In nucleotides, the CDR3 is TGTGCCAGCAGCTCCGGGACAGGGGAACGAGAGACCCAGTACTTC.

The V and J genes are TRBV5-1 and TRBJ1-2; weak D call: TRBD1 (6 bases). The CDR3 is made up of 13 amino acids. The V gene's germline CDR1 is SGHRS and CDR2 YFSETQ. The V end was cut by 2 bases, the J end by 7 bases, with 12 bases between. CDR3 residues: CASSFGGLAGYTF. The CDR3 DNA reads TGCGCCAGCAGCTTTGGGGGCCTGGCTGGCTACACCTTC. The full variable domain, in which reference TRBV5-1 and TRBJ1-2 provide the parts outside the CDR3, is KAGVTQTPRYLIKTRGQQVTLSCSPISGHRSVSWYQQTPGQGLQFLFEYFSETQRNKGNFPGRFSGRQFSNSRSEMNVSTLELGDSALYLCASSFGGLAGYTFGSGTRLTVV.

The CDR3 here is CAWREPGAGIDEQYF. DNA of the CDR3: TGTGCCTGGAGGGAGCCAGGGGCTGGTATTGACGAGCAGTACTTC. The V and J genes are TRBV30 and TRBJ2-7, with D perhaps matching TRBD1 (6 bases). There are 15 residues in the CDR3. Germline loops: CDR1 GTSNPN, CDR2 SVGIG (reference sequence). Trimming took 3 bases from V and 5 from J, leaving 20 bases between them.

The chain is built from TRBV13 and TRBJ2-1, with 10 bases that match TRBD2. With V trimmed by 5 bases and J by 6 bases, 4 bases remained unmatched. Germline values: CDR1 PRHDT, CDR2 FYEKMQ (reference sequence). The CDR3 runs 14 residues. Here the CDR3 reads CASSRGLALNEQFF. The CDR3 DNA sequence: TGTGCCAGCAGCCGGGGACTAGCGCTCAATGAGCAGTTCTTC.

The V and J genes are TRBV6-1 and TRBJ2-4, with 8 bases matching TRBD2. Germline lookup yields CDR1 MNHNS and CDR2 SASEGT. V was pared by 8 bases and J by 6 bases, with 9 bases of the junction left unmatched. This CDR3 is built from 14 residues. The CDR3 nucleotides read TGTGCCAGCCTGCCGGGAGGGGACATAAACATTCAGTACTTC. This sequence encodes CASLPGGDINIQYF.

The V gene is TRBV11-2, the J gene TRBJ1-4; D gene uncertain. Germline V lookup: CDR1 SGHAT, CDR2 FQNNGV. This CDR3 is 15 amino acids long. The V and J ends lost 5 bases and 10 bases respectively, with 20 bases between them. In DNA, the CDR3 is TGTGCCAGCAGCCCCCGGCAGGCGAATTCAGGAAAACTGTTTTTT. This sequence encodes CASSPRQANSGKLFF.

This sequence joins TRBV5-6 and TRBJ2-7; 10 nucleotides agree with TRBD2. The germline V gene encodes CDR1 SGHDT and CDR2 YYEEEE. This CDR3 has 17 residues. Unmatched junction bases numbered 10, after V lost 4 bases and J lost 0 bases. CDR3 loop: CASSRLAGVLLSYEQYF. CDR3 in DNA: TGTGCCAGCAGCCGTCTAGCGGGGGTGCTACTCTCCTACGAGCAGTACTTC.